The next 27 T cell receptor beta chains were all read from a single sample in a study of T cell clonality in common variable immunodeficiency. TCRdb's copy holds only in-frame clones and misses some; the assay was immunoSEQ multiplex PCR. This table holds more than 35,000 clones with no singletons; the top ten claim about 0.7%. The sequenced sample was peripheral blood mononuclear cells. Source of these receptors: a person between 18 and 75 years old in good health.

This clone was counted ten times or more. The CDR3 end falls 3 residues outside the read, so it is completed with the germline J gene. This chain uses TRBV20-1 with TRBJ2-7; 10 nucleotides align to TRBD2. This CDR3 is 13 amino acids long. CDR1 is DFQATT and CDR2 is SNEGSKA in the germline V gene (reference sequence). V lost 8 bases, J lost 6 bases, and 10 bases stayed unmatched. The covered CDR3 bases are TGCAGTTCAATAGCGGGAGGAGGTCTCGAG. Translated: CSSIAGGGLE. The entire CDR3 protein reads CSSIAGGGLEQYF.

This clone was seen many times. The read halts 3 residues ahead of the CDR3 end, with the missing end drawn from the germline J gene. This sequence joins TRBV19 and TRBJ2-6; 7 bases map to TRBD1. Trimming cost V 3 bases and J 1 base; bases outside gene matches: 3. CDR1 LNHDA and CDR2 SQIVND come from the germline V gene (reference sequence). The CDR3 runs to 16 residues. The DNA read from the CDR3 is TGTGCCAGTAGTATCTACAGGGGATCTGGGGCCAACGTC. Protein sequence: CASSIYRGSGANV. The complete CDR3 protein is CASSIYRGSGANVLTF.

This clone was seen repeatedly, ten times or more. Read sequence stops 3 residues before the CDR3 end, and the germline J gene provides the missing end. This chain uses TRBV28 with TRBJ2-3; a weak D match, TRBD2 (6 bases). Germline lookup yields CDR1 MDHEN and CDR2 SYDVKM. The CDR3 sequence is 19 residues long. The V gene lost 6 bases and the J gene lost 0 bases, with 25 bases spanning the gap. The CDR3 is CASRQLGTRRTYSTDTQYF. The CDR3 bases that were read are TGTGCCAGCAGACAGCTCGGGACTCGCCGTACCTATAGCACAGATACG.

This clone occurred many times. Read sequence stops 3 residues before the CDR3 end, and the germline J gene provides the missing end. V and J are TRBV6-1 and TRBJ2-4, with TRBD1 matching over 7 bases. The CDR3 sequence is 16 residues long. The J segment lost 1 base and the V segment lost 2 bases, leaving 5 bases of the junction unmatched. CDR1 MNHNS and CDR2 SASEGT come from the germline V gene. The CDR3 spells CASSELGQPAKNIQYF. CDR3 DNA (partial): TGTGCCAGCAGTGAATTGGGACAGCCTGCCAAAAACATT.

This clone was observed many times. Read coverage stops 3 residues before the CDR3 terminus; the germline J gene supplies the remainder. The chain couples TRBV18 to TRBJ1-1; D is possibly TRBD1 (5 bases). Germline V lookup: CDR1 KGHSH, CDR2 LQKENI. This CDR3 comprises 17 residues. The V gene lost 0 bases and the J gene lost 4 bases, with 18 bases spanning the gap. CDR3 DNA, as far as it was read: TGTGCCAGCTCACCACCGGGAACAGGTCGGTTCTTCACTGAA. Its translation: CASSPPGTGRFFTE. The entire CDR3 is CASSPPGTGRFFTEAFF.

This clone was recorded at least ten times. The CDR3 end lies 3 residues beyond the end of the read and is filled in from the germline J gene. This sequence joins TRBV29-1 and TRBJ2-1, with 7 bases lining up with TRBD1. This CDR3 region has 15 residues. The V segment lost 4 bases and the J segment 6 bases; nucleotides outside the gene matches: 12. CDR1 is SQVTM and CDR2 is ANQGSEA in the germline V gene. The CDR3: CSVATLRDSFNEQFF. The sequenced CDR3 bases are TGCAGCGTTGCCACCCTACGGGACAGTTTCAATGAG.

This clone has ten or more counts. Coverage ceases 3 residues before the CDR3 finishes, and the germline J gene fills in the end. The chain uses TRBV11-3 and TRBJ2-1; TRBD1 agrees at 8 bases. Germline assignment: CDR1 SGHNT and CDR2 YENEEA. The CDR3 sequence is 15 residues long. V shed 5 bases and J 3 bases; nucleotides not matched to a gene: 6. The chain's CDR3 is CASSVSGTGYNEQFF. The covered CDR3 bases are TGTGCCAGCAGCGTATCCGGGACAGGCTACAATGAG.

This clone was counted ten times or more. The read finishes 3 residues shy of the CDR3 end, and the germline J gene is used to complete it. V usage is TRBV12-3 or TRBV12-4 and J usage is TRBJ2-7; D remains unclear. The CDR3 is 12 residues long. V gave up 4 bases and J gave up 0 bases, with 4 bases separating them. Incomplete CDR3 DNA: TGTGCCAGCAGTTCCGGCTCCTACGAG. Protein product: CASSSGSYE. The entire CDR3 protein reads CASSSGSYEQYF.

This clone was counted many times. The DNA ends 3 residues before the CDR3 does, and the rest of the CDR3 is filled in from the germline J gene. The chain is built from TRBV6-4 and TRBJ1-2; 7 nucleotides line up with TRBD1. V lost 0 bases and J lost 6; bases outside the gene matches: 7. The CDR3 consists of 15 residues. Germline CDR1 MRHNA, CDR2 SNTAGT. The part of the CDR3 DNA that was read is TGTGCCAGCAGTGACTCGGGGGACAGTACCCATGGC. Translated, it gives CASSDSGDSTHG. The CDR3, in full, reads CASSDSGDSTHGYTF.

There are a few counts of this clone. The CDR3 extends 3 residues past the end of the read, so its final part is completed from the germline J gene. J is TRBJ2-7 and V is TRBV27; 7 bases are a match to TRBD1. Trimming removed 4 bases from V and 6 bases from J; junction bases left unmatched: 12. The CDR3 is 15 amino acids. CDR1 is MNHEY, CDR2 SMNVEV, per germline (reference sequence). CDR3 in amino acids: CASSSGQVRLREQYF. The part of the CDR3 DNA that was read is TGTGCCAGCAGTTCCGGACAGGTCCGACTCCGCGAG.

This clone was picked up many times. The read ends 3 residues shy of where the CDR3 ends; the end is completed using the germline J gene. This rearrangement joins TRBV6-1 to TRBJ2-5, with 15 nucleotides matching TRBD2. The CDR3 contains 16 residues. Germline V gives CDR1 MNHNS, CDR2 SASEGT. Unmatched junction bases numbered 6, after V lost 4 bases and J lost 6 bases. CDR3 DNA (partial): TGTGCCAGCAGTGCGGGACTAGCGGGAGGAAGACAGACC. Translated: CASSAGLAGGRQT. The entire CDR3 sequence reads CASSAGLAGGRQTQYF.

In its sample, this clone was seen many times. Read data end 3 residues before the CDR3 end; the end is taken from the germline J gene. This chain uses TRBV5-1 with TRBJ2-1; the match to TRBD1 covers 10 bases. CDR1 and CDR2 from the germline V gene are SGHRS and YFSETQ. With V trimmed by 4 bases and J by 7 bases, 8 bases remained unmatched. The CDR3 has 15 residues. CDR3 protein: CASSLGQGDKNEQFF. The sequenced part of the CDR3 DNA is TGCGCCAGCAGCCTCGGACAGGGGGATAAGAATGAG.

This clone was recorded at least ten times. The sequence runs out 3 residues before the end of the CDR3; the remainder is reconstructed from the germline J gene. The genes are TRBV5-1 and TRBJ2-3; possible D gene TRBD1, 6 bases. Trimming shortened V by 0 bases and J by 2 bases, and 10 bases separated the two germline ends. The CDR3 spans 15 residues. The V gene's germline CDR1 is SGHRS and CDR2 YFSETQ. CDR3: CASSLDNRVTDTQYF. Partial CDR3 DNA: TGCGCCAGCAGCTTGGATAACAGGGTCACAGATACG.

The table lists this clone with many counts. The part of the CDR3 DNA that was read is TGCGCCAGCAGCTTCGGGCAGGGAGTTTACGAG. This codes for CASSFGQGVYE. The full CDR3 protein reads CASSFGQGVYEQYF. This chain joins TRBV5-1 and TRBJ2-7; D could derive from TRBD1 or TRBD2 (5 bases each). Read coverage stops 3 residues before the CDR3 terminus; the germline J gene supplies the remainder. Trimming stripped 2 bases from V and 4 bases from J, with 13 bases between. Germline-derived CDR1 and CDR2 are SGHRS and YFSETQ. There are 14 residues in the CDR3.

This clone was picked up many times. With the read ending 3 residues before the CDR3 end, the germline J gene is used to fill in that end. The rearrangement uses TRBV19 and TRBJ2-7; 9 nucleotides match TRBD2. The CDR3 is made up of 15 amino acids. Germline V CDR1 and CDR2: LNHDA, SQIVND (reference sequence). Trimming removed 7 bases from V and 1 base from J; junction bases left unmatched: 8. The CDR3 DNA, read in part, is TGTGCCAGTAAAAAAAATCTAGCGGGATCCTACGAG. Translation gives CASKKNLAGSYE. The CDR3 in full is CASKKNLAGSYEQYF.

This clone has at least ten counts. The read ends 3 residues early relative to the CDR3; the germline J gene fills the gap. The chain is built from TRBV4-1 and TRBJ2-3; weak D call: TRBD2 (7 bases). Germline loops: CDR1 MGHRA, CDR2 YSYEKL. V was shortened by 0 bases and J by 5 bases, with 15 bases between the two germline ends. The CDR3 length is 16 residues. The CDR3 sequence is CASSQDWGGPEDTQYF. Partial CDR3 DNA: TGCGCCAGCAGCCAAGATTGGGGGGGGCCTGAAGATACG.

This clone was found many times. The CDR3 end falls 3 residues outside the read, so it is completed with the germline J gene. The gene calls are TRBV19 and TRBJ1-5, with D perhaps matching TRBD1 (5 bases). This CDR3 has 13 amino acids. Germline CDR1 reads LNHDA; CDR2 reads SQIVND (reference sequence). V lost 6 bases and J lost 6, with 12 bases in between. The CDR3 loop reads CASRGREIQPQHF. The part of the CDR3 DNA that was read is TGTGCCAGTAGGGGCAGGGAGATTCAGCCC.

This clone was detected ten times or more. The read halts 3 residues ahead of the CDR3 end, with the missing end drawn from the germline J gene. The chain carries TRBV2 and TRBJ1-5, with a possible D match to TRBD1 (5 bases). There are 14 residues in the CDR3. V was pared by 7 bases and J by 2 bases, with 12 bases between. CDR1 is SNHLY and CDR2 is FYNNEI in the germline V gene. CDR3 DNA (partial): TGTGCCAGCATGGGCCAACAGGGCAATCAGCCC. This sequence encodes CASMGQQGNQP. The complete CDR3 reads CASMGQQGNQPQHF.

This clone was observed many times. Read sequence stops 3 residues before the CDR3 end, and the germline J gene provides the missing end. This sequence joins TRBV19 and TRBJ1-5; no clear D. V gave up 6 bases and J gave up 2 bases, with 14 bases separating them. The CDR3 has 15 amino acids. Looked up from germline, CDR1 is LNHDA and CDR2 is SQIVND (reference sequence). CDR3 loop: CASSLQDGGNQPQHF. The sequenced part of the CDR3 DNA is TGTGCCAGTAGCCTACAAGACGGGGGCAATCAGCCC.

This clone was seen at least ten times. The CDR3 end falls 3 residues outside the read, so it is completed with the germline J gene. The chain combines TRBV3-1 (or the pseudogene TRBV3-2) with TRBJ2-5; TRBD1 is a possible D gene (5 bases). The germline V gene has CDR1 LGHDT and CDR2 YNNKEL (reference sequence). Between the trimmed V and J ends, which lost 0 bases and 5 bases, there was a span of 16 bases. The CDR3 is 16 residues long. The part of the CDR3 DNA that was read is TGTGCCAGCAGCCAAGAGCCGTCGTGGGGCCGGGAGACC. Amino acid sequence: CASSQEPSWGRET. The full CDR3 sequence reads CASSQEPSWGRETQYF.

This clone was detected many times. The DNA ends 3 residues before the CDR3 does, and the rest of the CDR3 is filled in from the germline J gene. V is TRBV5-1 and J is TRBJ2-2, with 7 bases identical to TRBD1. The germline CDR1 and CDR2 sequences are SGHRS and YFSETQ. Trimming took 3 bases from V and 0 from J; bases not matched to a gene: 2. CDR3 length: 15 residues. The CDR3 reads CASSSQGANTGELFF. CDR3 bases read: TGCGCCAGCAGCTCTCAGGGGGCGAACACCGGGGAG.

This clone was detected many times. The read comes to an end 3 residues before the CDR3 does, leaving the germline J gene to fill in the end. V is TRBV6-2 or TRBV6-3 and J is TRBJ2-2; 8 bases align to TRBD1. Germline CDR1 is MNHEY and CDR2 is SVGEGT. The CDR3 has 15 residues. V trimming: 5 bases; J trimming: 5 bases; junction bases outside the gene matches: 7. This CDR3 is CASSRTGLGTGELFF. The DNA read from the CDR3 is TGTGCCAGCAGTCGGACAGGGCTAGGGACCGGGGAG.

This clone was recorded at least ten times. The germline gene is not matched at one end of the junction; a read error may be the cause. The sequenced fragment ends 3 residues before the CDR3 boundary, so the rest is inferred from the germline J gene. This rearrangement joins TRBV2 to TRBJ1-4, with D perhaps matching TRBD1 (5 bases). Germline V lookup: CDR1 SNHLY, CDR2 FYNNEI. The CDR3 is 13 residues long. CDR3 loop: CVSLPGGVEKLFF. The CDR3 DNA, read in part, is TGTGTCAGCCTCCCCGGGGGAGTTGAAAAA.

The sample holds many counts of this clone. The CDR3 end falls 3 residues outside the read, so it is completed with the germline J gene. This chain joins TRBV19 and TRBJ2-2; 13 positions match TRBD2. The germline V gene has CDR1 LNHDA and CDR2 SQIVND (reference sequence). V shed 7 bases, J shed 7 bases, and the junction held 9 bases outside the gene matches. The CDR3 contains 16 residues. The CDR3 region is CASTVTSGGPGGELFF. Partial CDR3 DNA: TGTGCCAGTACCGTGACTAGCGGGGGGCCAGGCGGGGAG. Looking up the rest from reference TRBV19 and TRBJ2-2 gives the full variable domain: DGGITQSPKYLFRKEGQNVTLSCEQNLNHDAMYWYRQDPGQGLRLIYYSQIVNDFQKGDIAEGYSVSREKKESFPLTVTSAQKNPTAFYLCASTVTSGGPGGELFFGEGSRLTVL.

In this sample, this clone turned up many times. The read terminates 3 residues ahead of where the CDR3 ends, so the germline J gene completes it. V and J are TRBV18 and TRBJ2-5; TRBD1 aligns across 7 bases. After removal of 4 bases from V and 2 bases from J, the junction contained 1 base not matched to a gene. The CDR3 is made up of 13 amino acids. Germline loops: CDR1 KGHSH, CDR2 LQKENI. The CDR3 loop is CASSRQGQETQYF. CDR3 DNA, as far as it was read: TGTGCCAGCTCACGACAGGGACAAGAGACC.

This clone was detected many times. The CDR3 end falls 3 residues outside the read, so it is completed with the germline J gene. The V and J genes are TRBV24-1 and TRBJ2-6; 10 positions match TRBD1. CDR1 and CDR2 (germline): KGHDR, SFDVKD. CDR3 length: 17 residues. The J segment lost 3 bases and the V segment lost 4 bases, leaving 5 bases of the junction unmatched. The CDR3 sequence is CATSERQGAGGANVLTF. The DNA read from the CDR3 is TGTGCCACCAGTGAGAGACAGGGGGCCGGTGGGGCCAACGTC.

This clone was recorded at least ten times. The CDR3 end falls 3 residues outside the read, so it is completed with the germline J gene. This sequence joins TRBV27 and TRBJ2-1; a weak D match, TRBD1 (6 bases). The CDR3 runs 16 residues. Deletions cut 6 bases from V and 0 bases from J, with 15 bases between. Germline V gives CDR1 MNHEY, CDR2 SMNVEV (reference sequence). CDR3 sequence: CASSRTGFVSYNEQFF. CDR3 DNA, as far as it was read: TGTGCCAGCAGCCGTACAGGGTTTGTCTCCTACAATGAG.